Here is one T cell receptor beta chain with its context. Its antigen remains unidentified. Germline V gene data show CDR1 as LNHDA and CDR2 as SQIVND (reference sequence). Trimming at V came to 3 bases and at J to 1 base, leaving 10 bases not matched to a gene. This CDR3 is built from 18 residues. Amplification used 60 Vbeta primers and 13 Jbeta primers. Original processing methods: A later analysis counted about 80 million unique TCR beta chains, around 12 million shared. Sequencing was performed with immunoSEQ multiplex PCR; in TCRdb, only in-frame clones are kept and a portion is missing. The DNA was the basis for D and trimming; V, J and clone size are from that table. The table has 95,000 to 150,000 clones, around 60% seen once. The data belong to a study of cytomegalovirus exposure and HLA in healthy donors. Findings and caveats of the study: HLA restriction was apparent for most CMV-associated TCR beta chains in a later analysis. It emerged from a later analysis that several of the most significant clusters appeared to be linked to common viral pathogens.

At collection, donors were nominally healthy, but unrecorded immune exposures were probable. The material sequenced was PBMCs. The rearrangement links TRBV19 to TRBJ1-1, with TRBD1 identical over 11 bases. The receptor's source is a man aged 35-49 years in good health and CMV-seropositive. CDR3 sequence (DNA): TGTGCCAGTAGTATCGGGACAGGGGGGGGGAAGTGGAACACTGAAGCTTTCTTT. The encoded protein is CASSIGTGGGKWNTEAFF.